This T cell receptor beta chain was captured by sequencing in a study of blood T cell repertoires in COVID-19. Study context: Samples taken during acute and convalescent COVID-19 were collected in the United States, Italy and Spain. The analysed material was cDNA or gDNA that came from T cells, B-cell-depleted T cells, or PBMCs.

The CDR3 runs 19 residues. V was clipped by 0 bases and J by 1 base; unmatched bases: 11. Per germline, CDR1 SGHDN and CDR2 FVKESK. Recruitment covered fewer than 25 US areas and drew participants whose ages spanned roughly 18 to 100 years. Clones were read by immunoSEQ multiplex PCR, and TCRdb kept only the in-frame ones, dropping some. The table records about 200,000 clones, about 85% of them present only once. The sequenced sample consisted of PBMCs or T cells enriched from blood (not recorded which). J is TRBJ2-1 and V is TRBV14; 8 nucleotides match TRBD2. This clonotype originated in a man aged 40-55 years who had recovered from COVID-19. CDR3 residues: CASSQDRAGVGISYNEQFF. The CDR3 DNA follows: TGTGCCAGCAGCCAAGATCGAGCGGGAGTGGGTATATCCTACAATGAGCAGTTCTTC. Based on the CDR3 plus reference TRBV14 and TRBJ2-1, the full variable domain is EAGVTQFPSHSVIEKGQTVTLRCDPISGHDNLYWYRRVMGKEIKFLLHFVKESKQDESGMPNNRFLAERTGGTYSTLKVQPAELEDSGVYFCASSQDRAGVGISYNEQFFGPGTRLTVL.